These 3 T cell receptor beta chains came from one sample sequenced in a study of regulatory T cells in long-lasting Graves disease. Libraries of TCR beta came from iRepertoire HTBI primers plus Arm-PCR of CDR3 regions. In TCRdb, the multiplex PCR reads were re-called with MiXCR into one record per CDR3 protein. The sample has roughly 700,000 distinct CDR3 sequences; about 30% are singletons. Time point described: persistent/refractory GD, antithyroid drugs over 5 years with positive TRAb. The TCR library used RNA extracted from PBMCs. Sequences were derived from peripheral blood mononuclear cells (PBMCs), sampled when the disease was refractory, from a patient treated with antithyroid drugs. The receptors shown here come from a female donor with Graves disease.

This chain uses TRBV11-2 with TRBJ1-5; D gene unclear. Germline lookup yields CDR1 SGHAT and CDR2 FQNNGV. There are 13 residues in the CDR3. Trimming pared 4 bases from V and 4 bases from J, leaving 8 bases between. CDR3 nucleotides: TGTGCCAGCAGCTCGAAGCTAAATCAGCCCCAGCATTTT. It translates to CASSSKLNQPQHF.

This clonotype was found many times. One junction end does not reproduce the germline sequence, and a read error may be involved. V gene TRBV12-3 or TRBV12-4 combines with J gene TRBJ1-2; D remains unclear. The CDR3 covers 11 residues. The CDR3: CASSLDYGYTF. In DNA, the CDR3 is TGTGCCAGCAGCTTAGACTATGGCTACACCTTC.

This clonotype was detected many times. The rearrangement links TRBV11-2 to TRBJ1-2; D unresolved. The V end lost 0 bases, the J end lost 7 bases, and 12 bases lay between the germline ends. The CDR3 is 14 amino acids. Looked up from germline, CDR1 is SGHAT and CDR2 is FQNNGV. The CDR3, as DNA: TGTGCCAGCAGCTTAGACGCAGGAGGAAGTGGCTACACCTTC. Encoded protein: CASSLDAGGSGYTF.